The clone carrying this T cell receptor (beta chain) was recorded many times. TCRdb re-called the 5' RACE reads with MiXCR, one entry per CDR3 protein. This table holds about 46,000 distinct CDR3 sequences, roughly 4.1% found once. The germline V gene encodes CDR1 WNHNN and CDR2 SYGVQD (reference sequence). The CDR3 runs 13 residues. J was trimmed by 10 bases and V by 4 bases; bases with no gene match: 9. The sample is drawn from a study of neurological immune-mediated disorders. The source of this sequence is a woman in her sixties or seventies with multiple sclerosis. Material for sequencing was PBMCs. The genes are TRBV10-1 and TRBJ2-5, with 7 bases matching TRBD2. The CDR3 reads CASSALARGDQYF. CDR3 bases: TGCGCCAGCAGTGCTTTAGCCCGGGGGGACCAGTACTTC.